A selection of T cell receptor beta chains follows, all from one sample in a study of T cells after yellow fever vaccination. MiXCR, run by TCRdb on the 5' RACE reads, gives a single entry per CDR3 protein. This table holds approximately 90,000 distinct CDR3 sequences, 13% found once. Sequenced material: CD8+ T cells not binding an NS4B(214-222) dextramer, sorted from PBMCs, taken less than 25 days after the first yellow fever vaccination. The receptors were sampled from a man between 18 and 29 years old who received the YFV17D yellow fever vaccine. Both conserved end residues are part of each CDR3. Each record gives: V gene, clone size, D gene, J gene, CDR3 length, CDR3 DNA, CDR3 protein. The D gene is left open where the match is weak. Only some rows state a clone size, as once, few, many or a class for expanded clones.

v_gene: TRBV28
abundance: few
d_gene: TRBD1
j_gene: TRBJ1-1
len: 16
CDR3nt: TGTGCCAGCAGTTTATACAGGGGCTCTATGAACACTGAAGCTTTCTTT
CDR3aa: CASSLYRGSMNTEAFF

v_gene: TRBV2
abundance: .
d_gene: TRBD1
j_gene: TRBJ1-2
len: 14
CDR3nt: TGTGCCAGCCGAACGACAGGGGGCGACTATGGCTACACCTTC
CDR3aa: CASRTTGGDYGYTF

v_gene: TRBV27
abundance: many
d_gene: .
j_gene: TRBJ2-1
len: 14
CDR3nt: TGTGCCAGCACCGGGACTTCTCGAGGGAATGAGCAGTTCTTC
CDR3aa: CASTGTSRGNEQFF

v_gene: TRBV5-1
abundance: .
d_gene: TRBD2
j_gene: TRBJ2-5
len: 15
CDR3nt: TGCGCCAGCAGCTTGGGGACTAGCGGGACAGAGACCCAGTACTTC
CDR3aa: CASSLGTSGTETQYF

v_gene: TRBV5-4
abundance: few
d_gene: .
j_gene: TRBJ1-1
len: 16
CDR3nt: TGTGCCAGCAGCTTGGCCGAAGGGTTAGGGAACACTGAAGCTTTCTTT
CDR3aa: CASSLAEGLGNTEAFF

v_gene: TRBV12-3/TRBV12-4
abundance: few
d_gene: .
j_gene: TRBJ1-3
len: 14
CDR3nt: TGTGCCAGCAGTCGTGGGACCGGAATAAACACCATATATTTT
CDR3aa: CASSRGTGINTIYF

v_gene: TRBV10-3
abundance: .
d_gene: .
j_gene: TRBJ1-2
len: 14
CDR3nt: TGTGCCATCAGTCCCGGAAAGGACATATCGGGCTACACCTTC
CDR3aa: CAISPGKDISGYTF

v_gene: TRBV28
abundance: .
d_gene: TRBD2
j_gene: TRBJ2-1
len: 15
CDR3nt: TGTGCCAGCAGTCCGGAGCAAGGGGAGGGCTATGAGCAGTTCTTC
CDR3aa: CASSPEQGEGYEQFF

v_gene: TRBV7-8
abundance: few
d_gene: .
j_gene: TRBJ2-2
len: 14
CDR3nt: TGTGCCAGCTCCCTGTTGGGGTTGACCGGGGAGCTGTTTTTT
CDR3aa: CASSLLGLTGELFF

v_gene: TRBV7-8
abundance: .
d_gene: .
j_gene: TRBJ1-5
len: 13
CDR3nt: TGTGCCAGCAGCTTAGGGGGGAGACAGCCCCAGCATTTT
CDR3aa: CASSLGGRQPQHF

v_gene: TRBV6-2/TRBV6-3
abundance: few
d_gene: .
j_gene: TRBJ2-2
len: 15
CDR3nt: TGTGCCAGCAGCTCCATTGACCCGAACACCGGGGAGCTGTTTTTT
CDR3aa: CASSSIDPNTGELFF

v_gene: TRBV27
abundance: .
d_gene: .
j_gene: TRBJ1-6
len: 13
CDR3nt: TGTGCCAGCAGTTGGCAGGGAAAGGCCCCCCTCCACTTT
CDR3aa: CASSWQGKAPLHF

v_gene: TRBV6-1
abundance: .
d_gene: TRBD1
j_gene: TRBJ2-2
len: 16
CDR3nt: TGTGCCAGCAGGGACGACAGGGGGCGCGTCACCGGGGAGCTGTTTTTT
CDR3aa: CASRDDRGRVTGELFF

v_gene: TRBV5-6
abundance: few
d_gene: .
j_gene: TRBJ2-1
len: 14
CDR3nt: TGTGCCAGCAGCTTGGTGCTAAGCGGCAATGAGCAGTTCTTC
CDR3aa: CASSLVLSGNEQFF

v_gene: TRBV5-4
abundance: .
d_gene: TRBD1
j_gene: TRBJ1-2
len: 15
CDR3nt: TGTGCCAGCAGCATTGACAGGGTAGCTAACTATGGCTACACCTTC
CDR3aa: CASSIDRVANYGYTF

v_gene: TRBV7-3
abundance: few
d_gene: .
j_gene: TRBJ1-1
len: 13
CDR3nt: TGTGCCAGCAGCTTGTTCCAGAACACTGAAGCTTTCTTT
CDR3aa: CASSLFQNTEAFF

v_gene: TRBV2
abundance: .
d_gene: .
j_gene: TRBJ2-7
len: 14
CDR3nt: TGTGCCAGCACGTTTCCCGGGACGGGCTACGAGCAGTACTTC
CDR3aa: CASTFPGTGYEQYF

v_gene: TRBV4-3
abundance: medium-sized
d_gene: .
j_gene: TRBJ2-3
len: 17
CDR3nt: TGCGCCAGCAGCCAAGATATAGGGACTTCAAGCACAGATACGCAGTATTTT
CDR3aa: CASSQDIGTSSTDTQYF

v_gene: TRBV27
abundance: few
d_gene: TRBD1
j_gene: TRBJ2-2
len: 15
CDR3nt: TGTGCCAGCAGCCCTGGGACAGAATACACCGGGGAGCTGTTTTTT
CDR3aa: CASSPGTEYTGELFF

v_gene: TRBV4-1
abundance: .
d_gene: .
j_gene: TRBJ2-5
len: 14
CDR3nt: TGCGCCAGCAGCCAAGGGTCAATGGCAGAGACCCAGTACTTC
CDR3aa: CASSQGSMAETQYF

v_gene: TRBV7-6
abundance: few
d_gene: .
j_gene: TRBJ1-1
len: 19
CDR3nt: TGTGCCAGCAGCCTCAGGGGTGTGTGGGAAAACGCCTGGAGTACTGAAGCTTTCTTT
CDR3aa: CASSLRGVWENAWSTEAFF

v_gene: TRBV20-1
abundance: .
d_gene: .
j_gene: TRBJ2-3
len: 16
CDR3nt: TGCAGTGCTAGAGAGGGCAGGACCAGGGGCACAGATACGCAGTATTTT
CDR3aa: CSAREGRTRGTDTQYF

v_gene: TRBV12-3/TRBV12-4
abundance: .
d_gene: TRBD1
j_gene: TRBJ1-6
len: 14
CDR3nt: TGTGCCAGCAGTCAGACAGGGGCCAATTCACCCCTCCACTTT
CDR3aa: CASSQTGANSPLHF

v_gene: TRBV29-1
abundance: many
d_gene: .
j_gene: TRBJ1-1
len: 13
CDR3nt: TGCAGCGTTCGGAGGGATTGGGGCACTGAAGCTTTCTTT
CDR3aa: CSVRRDWGTEAFF